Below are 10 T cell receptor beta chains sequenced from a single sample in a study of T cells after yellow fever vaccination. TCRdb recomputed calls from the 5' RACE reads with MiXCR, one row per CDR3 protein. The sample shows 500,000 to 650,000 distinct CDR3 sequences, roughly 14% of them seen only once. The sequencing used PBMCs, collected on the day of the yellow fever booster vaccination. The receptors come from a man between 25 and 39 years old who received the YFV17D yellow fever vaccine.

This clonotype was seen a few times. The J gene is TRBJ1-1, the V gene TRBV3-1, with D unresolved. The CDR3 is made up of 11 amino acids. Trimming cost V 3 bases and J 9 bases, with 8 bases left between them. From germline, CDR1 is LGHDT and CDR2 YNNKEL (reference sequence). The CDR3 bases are TGTGCCAGCAGCCAGGACTTAAAAGCTTTCTTT. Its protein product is CASSQDLKAFF.

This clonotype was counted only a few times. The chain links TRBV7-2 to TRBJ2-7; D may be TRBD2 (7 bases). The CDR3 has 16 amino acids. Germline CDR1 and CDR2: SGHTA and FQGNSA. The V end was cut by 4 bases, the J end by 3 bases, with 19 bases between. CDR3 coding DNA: TGTGCCAGCAGCTCCATGGGCCGGGGGGCAAGCTACGAGCAGTACTTC. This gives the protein CASSSMGRGASYEQYF.

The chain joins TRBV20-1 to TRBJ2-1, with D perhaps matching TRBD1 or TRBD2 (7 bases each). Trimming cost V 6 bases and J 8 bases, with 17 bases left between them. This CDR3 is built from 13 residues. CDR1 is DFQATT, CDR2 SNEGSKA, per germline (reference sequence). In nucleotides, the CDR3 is TGCAGTGCCGCCGGGGGAGGGGGCCATGAGCAGTTCTTC. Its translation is CSAAGGGGHEQFF.

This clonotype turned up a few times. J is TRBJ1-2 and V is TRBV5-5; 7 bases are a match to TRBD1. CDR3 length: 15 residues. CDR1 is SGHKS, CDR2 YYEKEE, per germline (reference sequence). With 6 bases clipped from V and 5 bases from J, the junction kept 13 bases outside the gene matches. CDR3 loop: CASIPGTAQLYGYTF. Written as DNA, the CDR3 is TGTGCCAGCATCCCGGGGACAGCCCAACTATATGGCTACACCTTC.

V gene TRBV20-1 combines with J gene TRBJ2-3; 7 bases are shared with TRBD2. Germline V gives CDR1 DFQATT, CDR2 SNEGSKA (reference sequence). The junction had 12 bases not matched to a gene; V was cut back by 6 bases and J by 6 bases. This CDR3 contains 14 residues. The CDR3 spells CSAQLPGGSDTQYF. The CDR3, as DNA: TGCAGTGCCCAGCTACCGGGAGGATCTGATACGCAGTATTTT.

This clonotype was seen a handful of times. CDR3 sequence: CASNPRGSNQPQHF. The CDR3 DNA reads TGTGCCAGCAATCCAAGGGGGAGCAATCAGCCCCAGCATTTT. V and J are TRBV5-8 and TRBJ1-5; the D gene is possibly TRBD1 (6 bases). Germline-derived CDR1 and CDR2 are SGHTS and YDEGEE. This CDR3 comprises 14 residues. Between the trimmed V and J ends, which lost 6 bases and 1 base, there was a span of 11 bases.

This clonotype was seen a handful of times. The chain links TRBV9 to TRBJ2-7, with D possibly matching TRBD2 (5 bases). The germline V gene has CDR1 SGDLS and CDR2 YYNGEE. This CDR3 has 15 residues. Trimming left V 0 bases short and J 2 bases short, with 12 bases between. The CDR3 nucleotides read TGTGCCAGCAGCGTAGGAAATAGCGAGACCTACGAGCAGTACTTC. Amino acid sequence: CASSVGNSETYEQYF.

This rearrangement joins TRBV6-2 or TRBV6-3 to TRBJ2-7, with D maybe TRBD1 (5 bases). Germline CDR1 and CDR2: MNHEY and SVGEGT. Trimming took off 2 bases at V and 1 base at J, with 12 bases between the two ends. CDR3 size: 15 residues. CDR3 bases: TGTGCCAGCAGTTACAGCAGGGTCAAATCCTACGAGCAGTACTTC. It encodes CASSYSRVKSYEQYF.

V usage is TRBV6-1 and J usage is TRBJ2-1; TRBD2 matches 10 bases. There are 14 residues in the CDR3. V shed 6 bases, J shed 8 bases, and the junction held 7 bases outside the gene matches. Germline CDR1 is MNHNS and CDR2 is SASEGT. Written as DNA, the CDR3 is TGTGCCAGCAGACTTCTAGCGGGAGCGGATGAGCAGTTCTTC. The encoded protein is CASRLLAGADEQFF.

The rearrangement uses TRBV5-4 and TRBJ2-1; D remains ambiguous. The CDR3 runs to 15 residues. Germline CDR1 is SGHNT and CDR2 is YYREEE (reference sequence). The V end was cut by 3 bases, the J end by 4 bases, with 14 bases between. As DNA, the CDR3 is TGTGCCAGCAGCTCGGACCGTAGTTTTTACAATGAGCAGTTCTTC. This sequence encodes CASSSDRSFYNEQFF.